This T cell receptor beta chain was captured by sequencing in a study of control samples from healthy donors and cancer patients. Libraries were prepared by immunoSEQ multiplex PCR; TCRdb keeps only in-frame clonotypes and omits some of them. The sample yields over 100,000 clones, over 85% seen once. The sample consisted of blood. This sequence was found in a young man in good health.

CDR3 region: CASSEAGPSYEQYF. In DNA form, the CDR3 reads TGTGCCAGCAGTGAAGCAGGGCCATCCTACGAGCAGTACTTC. V gene TRBV2 combines with J gene TRBJ2-7; D gene ambiguous. CDR3 size: 14 residues. V lost 0 bases to trimming and J lost 1 base, with 7 bases between them. Germline values: CDR1 SNHLY, CDR2 FYNNEI.